The rows below give T cell receptor beta chains drawn from one sample of a study of shared clonotypes between healthy human individuals. This table comes from immunoSEQ multiplex PCR, and its TCRdb copy is limited to in-frame clones, with some not included. The table lists around 500,000 clones, around three quarters of them singletons. The sample comprised PBMCs. Receptors were obtained from a woman in her thirties or forties in good health. Some clones in this sample may be carry-over from other donors' samples. Each CDR3 is given with its conserved first and last residue. The D gene is left open where the match is weak. Clone size is shown for a subset of rows, as once, few, many or a class of expanded clone.

clone size: few
J gene: TRBJ2-5
D gene: .
V gene: TRBV6-1
CDR3 protein: CASSEALQVGTQYF
CDR3 DNA: TGTGCCAGCAGTGAAGCGCTCCAGGTGGGGACCCAGTACTTC

clone size: few
J gene: TRBJ1-4
D gene: TRBD1
V gene: TRBV7-3
CDR3 protein: CASSLRAGGREKLFF
CDR3 DNA: TGTGCCAGCAGCTTAAGGGCAGGGGGCCGTGAAAAACTGTTTTTT

clone size: once
J gene: TRBJ2-3
D gene: TRBD2
V gene: TRBV7-9
CDR3 protein: CASSLALTSGTDTQYF
CDR3 DNA: TGTGCCAGCAGCTTAGCTTTAACTAGCGGGACCGATACGCAGTATTTT

clone size: .
J gene: TRBJ1-5
D gene: .
V gene: TRBV2
CDR3 protein: CASSVTSNQPQHF
CDR3 DNA: TGTGCCAGCAGTGTTACTAGCAATCAGCCCCAGCATTTT

clone size: .
J gene: TRBJ1-2
D gene: .
V gene: TRBV25-1
CDR3 protein: CASSEYSRTNGYTF
CDR3 DNA: TGTGCCAGCAGTGAATATAGTAGGACAAATGGCTACACCTTC

clone size: .
J gene: TRBJ2-2
D gene: .
V gene: TRBV19
CDR3 protein: CASSIDAGVGELFF
CDR3 DNA: TGTGCCAGTAGTATAGATGCAGGGGTCGGGGAGCTGTTTTTT

clone size: .
J gene: TRBJ2-7
D gene: TRBD1
V gene: TRBV25-1
CDR3 protein: CASSESGQTLVEQYF
CDR3 DNA: TGTGCCAGCAGTGAATCGGGACAGACTCTTGTCGAGCAGTACTTC

clone size: .
J gene: TRBJ2-1
D gene: .
V gene: TRBV4-1
CDR3 protein: CASSQDWGSYEQFF
CDR3 DNA: TGCGCCAGCAGCCAAGATTGGGGTAGCTATGAGCAGTTCTTC

clone size: .
J gene: TRBJ1-1
D gene: .
V gene: TRBV6-6
CDR3 protein: CASRRGAAEAFF
CDR3 DNA: TGTGCCAGCAGGAGGGGGGCGGCTGAAGCTTTCTTT

clone size: .
J gene: TRBJ1-4
D gene: .
V gene: TRBV5-1
CDR3 protein: CASSRNGAGANEKLFF
CDR3 DNA: TGCGCCAGCAGCCGTAATGGGGCAGGGGCTAATGAAAAACTGTTTTTT

clone size: .
J gene: TRBJ2-5
D gene: .
V gene: TRBV5-1
CDR3 protein: CASSLQGRETQYF
CDR3 DNA: TGCGCCAGCAGCTTGCAGGGTCGGGAGACCCAGTACTTC

clone size: .
J gene: TRBJ2-1
D gene: .
V gene: TRBV11-1
CDR3 protein: CASSLDGRGGINEQFF
CDR3 DNA: TGTGCCAGCAGCTTAGACGGCAGGGGGGGAATCAATGAGCAGTTCTTC

clone size: .
J gene: TRBJ2-1
D gene: TRBD2
V gene: TRBV29-1
CDR3 protein: CSVTRGPEANIVGTSGYNEQFF
CDR3 DNA: TGCAGCGTAACCCGCGGACCCGAGGCTAACATTGTGGGGACTAGCGGGTATAATGAGCAGTTCTTC

clone size: few
J gene: TRBJ2-3
D gene: .
V gene: TRBV19
CDR3 protein: CASSTVEEGRHTDTQYF
CDR3 DNA: TGTGCCAGTAGTACAGTAGAAGAGGGTAGACACACAGATACGCAGTATTTT

clone size: few
J gene: TRBJ2-3
D gene: TRBD2
V gene: TRBV30
CDR3 protein: CAWSGGRGTDTQYF
CDR3 DNA: TGTGCCTGGAGTGGTGGGAGGGGCACAGATACGCAGTATTTT

clone size: .
J gene: TRBJ2-3
D gene: .
V gene: TRBV19
CDR3 protein: CASSITTIVDTQYF
CDR3 DNA: TGTGCCAGTAGTATTACTACCATCGTAGATACGCAGTATTTT

clone size: .
J gene: TRBJ2-2
D gene: TRBD2
V gene: TRBV7-8
CDR3 protein: CASSLALADINTGELFF
CDR3 DNA: TGTGCCAGCAGCTTAGCGCTAGCGGATATAAACACCGGGGAGCTGTTTTTT

clone size: .
J gene: TRBJ1-1
D gene: .
V gene: TRBV10-3
CDR3 protein: CAISDQLAEAFF
CDR3 DNA: TGTGCCATCAGTGACCAGTTGGCTGAAGCTTTCTTT

clone size: .
J gene: TRBJ2-3
D gene: .
V gene: TRBV5-1
CDR3 protein: CASSLGRIATQYF
CDR3 DNA: TGCGCCAGCAGCTTAGGTAGAATCGCTACGCAGTATTTT

clone size: medium-sized
J gene: TRBJ1-2
D gene: .
V gene: TRBV5-4
CDR3 protein: CASSLVTGYGYTF
CDR3 DNA: TGTGCCAGCAGCTTGGTAACCGGCTATGGCTACACCTTC

clone size: once
J gene: TRBJ2-1
D gene: TRBD1
V gene: TRBV11-2
CDR3 protein: CASRTGDRPYNEQFF
CDR3 DNA: TGTGCCAGCAGGACAGGGGACAGACCATACAATGAGCAGTTCTTC

clone size: .
J gene: TRBJ2-7
D gene: TRBD1
V gene: TRBV28
CDR3 protein: CASSLDRLSEQYF
CDR3 DNA: TGTGCCAGCAGTTTGGACAGGCTGAGCGAGCAGTACTTC

clone size: .
J gene: TRBJ2-1
D gene: TRBD2
V gene: TRBV5-1
CDR3 protein: CASSRGLGRGNEQFF
CDR3 DNA: TGCGCCAGCAGCCGGGGACTAGGGCGGGGCAATGAGCAGTTCTTC

clone size: .
J gene: TRBJ2-5
D gene: .
V gene: TRBV7-9
CDR3 protein: CASSLARGHLQETQYF
CDR3 DNA: TGTGCCAGCAGCTTAGCGCGAGGACACCTACAAGAGACCCAGTACTTC

clone size: .
J gene: TRBJ2-5
D gene: .
V gene: TRBV7-2
CDR3 protein: CASSPAGVQETQYF
CDR3 DNA: TGTGCCAGCAGCCCCGCAGGGGTTCAGGAGACCCAGTACTTC

clone size: few
J gene: TRBJ2-1
D gene: .
V gene: TRBV30
CDR3 protein: CAWTPDYNEQFF
CDR3 DNA: TGTGCCTGGACTCCAGACTACAATGAGCAGTTCTTC

clone size: .
J gene: TRBJ2-7
D gene: .
V gene: TRBV7-7
CDR3 protein: CASSPGPPYEQYF
CDR3 DNA: TGTGCTAGCAGCCCAGGACCGCCCTACGAGCAGTACTTC

clone size: .
J gene: TRBJ2-7
D gene: TRBD2
V gene: TRBV9
CDR3 protein: CASNVGTSDYEQYF
CDR3 DNA: TGTGCCAGCAACGTAGGGACTAGCGACTACGAGCAGTACTTC

clone size: few
J gene: TRBJ2-5
D gene: TRBD1
V gene: TRBV7-8
CDR3 protein: CASSLAVLTGGSARETQYF
CDR3 DNA: TGTGCCAGCAGCTTAGCCGTCTTGACAGGGGGGAGCGCGAGGGAGACCCAGTACTTC

clone size: .
J gene: TRBJ1-4
D gene: .
V gene: TRBV27
CDR3 protein: CASSFGRGEEKLFF
CDR3 DNA: TGTGCCAGCAGTTTTGGCCGGGGGGAAGAAAAACTGTTTTTT

clone size: many
J gene: TRBJ1-1
D gene: .
V gene: TRBV4-2
CDR3 protein: CASSPRGAWTEAFF
CDR3 DNA: TGTGCCAGCAGCCCTCGAGGGGCTTGGACTGAAGCTTTCTTT

clone size: .
J gene: TRBJ2-3
D gene: TRBD2
V gene: TRBV5-1
CDR3 protein: CASSLGLAKETDTQYF
CDR3 DNA: TGCGCCAGCAGCCTGGGACTAGCGAAGGAAACAGATACGCAGTATTTT

clone size: once
J gene: TRBJ2-7
D gene: TRBD2
V gene: TRBV28
CDR3 protein: CASSLTTSGRTNEQYF
CDR3 DNA: TGTGCCAGCAGTCTCACGACTAGCGGGAGGACGAACGAGCAGTACTTC

clone size: .
J gene: TRBJ1-4
D gene: .
V gene: TRBV4-2
CDR3 protein: CASSQDQGGPTSGAKLFF
CDR3 DNA: TGTGCCAGCAGCCAAGATCAGGGAGGCCCGACGTCGGGAGCGAAACTGTTTTTT

clone size: .
J gene: TRBJ1-4
D gene: TRBD1
V gene: TRBV18
CDR3 protein: CASSPQTGANEKLFF
CDR3 DNA: TGTGCCAGCTCACCGCAAACAGGGGCGAATGAAAAACTGTTTTTT

clone size: .
J gene: TRBJ2-6
D gene: TRBD1
V gene: TRBV2
CDR3 protein: CASGQGYSGANVLTF
CDR3 DNA: TGTGCCAGCGGACAGGGCTACTCTGGGGCCAACGTCCTGACTTTC

clone size: .
J gene: TRBJ2-7
D gene: .
V gene: TRBV7-2
CDR3 protein: CASSFSYEQYF
CDR3 DNA: TGTGCCAGCAGCTTTTCCTACGAGCAGTACTTC

clone size: .
J gene: TRBJ2-7
D gene: TRBD1
V gene: TRBV27
CDR3 protein: CASSQGQAVYEQYF
CDR3 DNA: TGTGCCAGCAGCCAAGGACAGGCGGTCTACGAGCAGTACTTC

clone size: few
J gene: TRBJ1-1
D gene: .
V gene: TRBV5-1
CDR3 protein: CASSLAGSNEAFF
CDR3 DNA: TGCGCCAGCAGCTTGGCAGGGAGTAATGAAGCTTTCTTT

clone size: .
J gene: TRBJ1-1
D gene: .
V gene: TRBV2
CDR3 protein: CASSEAGIEAFF
CDR3 DNA: TGTGCCAGCAGTGAAGCCGGGATAGAAGCTTTCTTT

clone size: .
J gene: TRBJ2-5
D gene: .
V gene: TRBV19
CDR3 protein: CASSTRGVQETQYF
CDR3 DNA: TGTGCCAGTAGTACTAGGGGGGTCCAAGAGACCCAGTACTTC

clone size: .
J gene: TRBJ2-1
D gene: .
V gene: TRBV4-2
CDR3 protein: CASSQGLATRRNEQFF
CDR3 DNA: TGTGCCAGCAGCCAAGGCCTAGCGACGAGGCGGAATGAGCAGTTCTTC

clone size: .
J gene: TRBJ2-1
D gene: TRBD1
V gene: TRBV10-1
CDR3 protein: CASSEWGGQGENEQFF
CDR3 DNA: TGCGCCAGCAGTGAGTGGGGGGGACAGGGGGAGAATGAGCAGTTCTTC

clone size: .
J gene: TRBJ2-7
D gene: TRBD2
V gene: TRBV7-2
CDR3 protein: CASSSGLAGVYEQYF
CDR3 DNA: TGTGCCAGCAGCTCGGGACTAGCGGGAGTCTACGAGCAGTACTTC

clone size: once
J gene: TRBJ1-2
D gene: .
V gene: TRBV6-1
CDR3 protein: CASSARRGGGPYGYTF
CDR3 DNA: TGTGCCAGCAGTGCCCGTAGGGGGGGTGGGCCCTATGGCTACACCTTC

clone size: .
J gene: TRBJ2-3
D gene: .
V gene: TRBV29-1
CDR3 protein: CSVVRTGAGTDTQYF
CDR3 DNA: TGCAGCGTTGTTCGAACAGGGGCGGGAACAGATACGCAGTATTTT

clone size: .
J gene: TRBJ2-4
D gene: TRBD2
V gene: TRBV11-3
CDR3 protein: CASSFGLAGVRAKNIQYF
CDR3 DNA: TGTGCCAGCAGCTTTGGACTAGCGGGAGTACGAGCCAAAAACATTCAGTACTTC

clone size: few
J gene: TRBJ2-1
D gene: .
V gene: TRBV18
CDR3 protein: CASSPYPEGPGEQFF
CDR3 DNA: TGTGCCAGCTCACCGTACCCGGAGGGTCCGGGTGAGCAGTTCTTC

clone size: .
J gene: TRBJ2-7
D gene: .
V gene: TRBV4-2
CDR3 protein: CASSPAGGYEQYF
CDR3 DNA: TGTGCCAGCAGCCCCGCCGGCGGCTACGAGCAGTACTTC

clone size: .
J gene: TRBJ2-3
D gene: .
V gene: TRBV30
CDR3 protein: CAWTFGSTDTQYF
CDR3 DNA: TGTGCCTGGACCTTCGGAAGCACAGATACGCAGTATTTT

clone size: .
J gene: TRBJ1-2
D gene: TRBD1
V gene: TRBV11-2
CDR3 protein: CASSHTAGTGYGYTF
CDR3 DNA: TGTGCCAGCAGCCATACAGCCGGGACAGGATATGGCTACACCTTC

clone size: .
J gene: TRBJ2-6
D gene: TRBD1
V gene: TRBV7-9
CDR3 protein: CASSPRQGPGANVLTF
CDR3 DNA: TGTGCCAGCAGCCCCAGACAGGGACCTGGGGCCAACGTCCTGACTTTC

clone size: .
J gene: TRBJ2-2
D gene: TRBD2
V gene: TRBV28
CDR3 protein: CASYTSGSAGELFF
CDR3 DNA: TGTGCCAGTTACACTAGCGGGAGTGCCGGGGAGCTGTTTTTT

clone size: .
J gene: TRBJ2-7
D gene: .
V gene: TRBV5-4
CDR3 protein: CASSSGGQASYEQYF
CDR3 DNA: TGTGCCAGCAGCTCCGGCGGGCAGGCCTCCTACGAGCAGTACTTC

clone size: .
J gene: TRBJ2-2
D gene: .
V gene: TRBV7-9
CDR3 protein: CASSSEAGGELFF
CDR3 DNA: TGTGCCAGCAGCTCTGAAGCTGGCGGGGAGCTGTTTTTT

clone size: few
J gene: TRBJ1-1
D gene: .
V gene: TRBV14
CDR3 protein: CASSQGPRGNTEAFF
CDR3 DNA: TGTGCCAGCAGCCAAGGTCCCAGGGGGAACACTGAAGCTTTCTTT

clone size: .
J gene: TRBJ2-7
D gene: .
V gene: TRBV28
CDR3 protein: CASSLAGHEQYF
CDR3 DNA: TGTGCCAGCAGTTTGGCGGGGCACGAGCAGTACTTC

clone size: .
J gene: TRBJ2-7
D gene: TRBD1
V gene: TRBV2
CDR3 protein: CASRRGQVNYEQYF
CDR3 DNA: TGTGCCAGCAGGAGGGGACAGGTTAACTACGAGCAGTACTTC

clone size: once
J gene: TRBJ2-1
D gene: TRBD1
V gene: TRBV27
CDR3 protein: CASRPGQGLLGTAFNEQFF
CDR3 DNA: TGTGCCAGCAGGCCGGGACAGGGACTACTAGGGACTGCCTTCAATGAGCAGTTCTTC